The T cell receptor (beta chain) under discussion was sequenced for a study of shared clonotypes between healthy human individuals. Study as a whole: Serving as donors were a couple of women and a few men, whose ages spanned 18 to 49. Per donor, three plates held CD4 naive cells, three held CD4 memory, two held CD8 naive and one held CD8 memory. Whole-study findings and limits: In a few donors, about 5% of naive CD4 clonotypes appeared in common.

The protocol was immunoSEQ multiplex PCR, while the TCRdb copy is restricted to in-frame clones and leaves out a portion. The sample holds under 1,100,000 clones, approximately 68% seen once. The ends lost 4 bases at V and 4 bases at J; junction bases unmatched: 9. The CDR3 loop spans 15 amino acids. The germline gives CDR1 SGHRS, CDR2 YFSETQ. This clone appeared a single time. Antigen: not known. Every donor was a Caucasian adult from Nashville, Tennessee. Sequencing input: memory CD4+ T cells sorted from blood. Subset in this sample: CD45RA-negative fraction. V is TRBV5-1 and J is TRBJ2-7; 9 bases are shared with TRBD2. This clonotype was obtained from a young man in good health. The CDR3 sequence is CASSLFSGRGYEQYF. DNA of the CDR3: TGCGCCAGCAGCCTTTTTAGCGGGAGAGGGTACGAGCAGTACTTC.